Presented here are 2 T cell receptor beta chains from one specimen sequenced in a study of T cell responses to AZD1222 COVID-19 vaccine. Libraries were prepared by immunoSEQ multiplex PCR; TCRdb keeps only in-frame clonotypes and omits some of them. Of under 100,000 clones listed, 90% to 95% are singletons. The input for sequencing was peripheral blood, taken on day 0 of AZD1222 vaccination. These receptors were taken from an adult in good health.

The chain carries TRBV19 and TRBJ1-2; 8 bases are shared with TRBD1. This CDR3 region has 13 residues. J lost 4 bases, V lost 10 bases, and 8 bases had no gene match. Germline V gene sequence: CDR1 LNHDA, CDR2 SQIVND (reference sequence). In DNA, the CDR3 is TGTGCCACCCAGGGGGCGGGAGGCTATGGCTACACCTTC. It specifies CATQGAGGYGYTF.

This clone was seen just once. V and J are TRBV7-2 and TRBJ1-5; 7 bases line up with TRBD1. In germline, CDR1 is SGHTA, CDR2 FQGNSA. V lost 7 bases to trimming and J lost 5 bases; unmatched junction nucleotides: 11. CDR3 length: 15 amino acids. DNA for the CDR3: TGTGCCAGCACCCGCACCGGGACAGCACATCAGCCCCAGCATTTT. Translated: CASTRTGTAHQPQHF.